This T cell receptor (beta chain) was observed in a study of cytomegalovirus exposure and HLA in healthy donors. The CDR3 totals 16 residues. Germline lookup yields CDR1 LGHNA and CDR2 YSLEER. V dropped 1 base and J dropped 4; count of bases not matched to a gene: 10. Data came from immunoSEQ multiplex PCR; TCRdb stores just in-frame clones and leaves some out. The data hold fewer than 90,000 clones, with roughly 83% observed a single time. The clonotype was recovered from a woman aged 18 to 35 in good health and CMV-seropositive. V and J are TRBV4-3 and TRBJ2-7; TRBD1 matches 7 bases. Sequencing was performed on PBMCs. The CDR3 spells CASSQGDSIGSYEQYF. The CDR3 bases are TGCGCCAGCAGCCAAGGGGACAGCATAGGATCTTACGAGCAGTACTTC.